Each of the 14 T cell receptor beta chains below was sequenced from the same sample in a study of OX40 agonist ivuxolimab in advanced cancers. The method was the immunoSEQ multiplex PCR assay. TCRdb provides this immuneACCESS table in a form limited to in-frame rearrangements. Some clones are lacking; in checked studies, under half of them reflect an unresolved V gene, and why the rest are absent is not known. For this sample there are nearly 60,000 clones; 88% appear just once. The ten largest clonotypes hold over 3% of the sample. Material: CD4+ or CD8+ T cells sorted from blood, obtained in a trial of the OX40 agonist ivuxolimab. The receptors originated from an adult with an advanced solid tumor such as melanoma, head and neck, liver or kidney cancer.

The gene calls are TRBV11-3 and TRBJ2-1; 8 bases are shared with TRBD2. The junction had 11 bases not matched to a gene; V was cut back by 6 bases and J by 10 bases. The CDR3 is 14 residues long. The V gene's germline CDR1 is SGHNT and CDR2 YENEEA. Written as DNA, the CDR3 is TGTGCCAGCAGTCTTGACGGCGAGCGGGGGGAGCAGTTCTTC. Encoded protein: CASSLDGERGEQFF.

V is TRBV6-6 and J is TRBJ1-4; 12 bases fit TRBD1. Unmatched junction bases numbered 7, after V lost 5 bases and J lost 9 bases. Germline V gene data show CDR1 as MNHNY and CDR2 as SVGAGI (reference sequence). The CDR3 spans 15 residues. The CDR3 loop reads CASSLSGQGAQKLFF. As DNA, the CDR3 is TGTGCCAGCAGTCTATCGGGACAGGGGGCGCAAAAACTGTTTTTT.

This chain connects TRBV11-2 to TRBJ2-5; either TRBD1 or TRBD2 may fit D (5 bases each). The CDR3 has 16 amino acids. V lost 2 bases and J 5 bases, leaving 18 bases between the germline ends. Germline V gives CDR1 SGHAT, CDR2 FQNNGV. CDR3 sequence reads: CASSLSLGKGRETQYF. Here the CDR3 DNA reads TGTGCCAGCAGCTTAAGCCTGGGGAAGGGACGGGAGACCCAGTACTTC.

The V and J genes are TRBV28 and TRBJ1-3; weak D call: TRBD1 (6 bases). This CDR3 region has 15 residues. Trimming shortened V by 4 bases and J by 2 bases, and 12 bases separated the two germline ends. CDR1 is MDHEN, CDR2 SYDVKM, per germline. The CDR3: CASSSAGTTGNTIYF. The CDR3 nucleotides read TGTGCCAGCAGTTCTGCCGGGACAACTGGAAACACCATATATTTT. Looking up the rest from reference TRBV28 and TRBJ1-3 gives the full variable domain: DVKVTQSSRYLVKRTGEKVFLECVQDMDHENMFWYRQDPGLGLRLIYFSYDVKMKEKGDIPEGYSVSREKKERFSLILESASTNQTSMYLCASSSAGTTGNTIYFGEGSWLTVV.

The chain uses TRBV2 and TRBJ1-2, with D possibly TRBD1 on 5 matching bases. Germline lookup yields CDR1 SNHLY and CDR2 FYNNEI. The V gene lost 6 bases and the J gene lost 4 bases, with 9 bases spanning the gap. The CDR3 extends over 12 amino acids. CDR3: CASRGDFYGYTF. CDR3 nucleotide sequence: TGTGCCAGCAGAGGGGACTTCTATGGCTACACCTTC.

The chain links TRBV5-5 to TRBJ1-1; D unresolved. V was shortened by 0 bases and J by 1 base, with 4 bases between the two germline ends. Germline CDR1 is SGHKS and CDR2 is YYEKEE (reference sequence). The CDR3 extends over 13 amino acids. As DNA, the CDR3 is TGTGCCAGCAGCTTGGAAGGGAACACTGAAGCTTTCTTT. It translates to CASSLEGNTEAFF.

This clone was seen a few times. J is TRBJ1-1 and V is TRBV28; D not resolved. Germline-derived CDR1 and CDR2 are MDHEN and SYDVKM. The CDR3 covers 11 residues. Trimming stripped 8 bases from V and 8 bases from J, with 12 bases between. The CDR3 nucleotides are TGTGCCAGCGCTATCTATGGCGAAGCTTTCTTT. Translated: CASAIYGEAFF.

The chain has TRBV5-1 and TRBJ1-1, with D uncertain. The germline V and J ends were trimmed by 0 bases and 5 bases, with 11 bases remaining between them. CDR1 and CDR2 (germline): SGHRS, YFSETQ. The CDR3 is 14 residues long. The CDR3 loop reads CASSLGYLGTEAFF. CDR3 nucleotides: TGCGCCAGCAGCTTGGGCTACCTGGGAACTGAAGCTTTCTTT. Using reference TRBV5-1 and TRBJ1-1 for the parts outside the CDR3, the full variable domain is KAGVTQTPRYLIKTRGQQVTLSCSPISGHRSVSWYQQTPGQGLQFLFEYFSETQRNKGNFPGRFSGRQFSNSRSEMNVSTLELGDSALYLCASSLGYLGTEAFFGQGTRLTVV.

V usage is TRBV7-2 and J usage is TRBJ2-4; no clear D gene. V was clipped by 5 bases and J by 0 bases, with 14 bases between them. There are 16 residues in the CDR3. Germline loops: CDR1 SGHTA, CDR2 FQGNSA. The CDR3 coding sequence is TGTGCCAGCAGCCCCAACCCGGACCTAGCCAAAAACATTCAGTACTTC. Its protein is CASSPNPDLAKNIQYF.

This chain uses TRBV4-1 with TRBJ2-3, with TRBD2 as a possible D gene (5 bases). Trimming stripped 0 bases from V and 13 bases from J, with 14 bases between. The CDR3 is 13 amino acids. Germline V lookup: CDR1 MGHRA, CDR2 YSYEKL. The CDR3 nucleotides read TGCGCCAGCAGCCAAGAAGTGTACAAGAGGGAGTATTTT. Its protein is CASSQEVYKREYF.

In DNA, the CDR3 is TGCGCCAGCAGCTTTGCCCCGGGGGGAGAAAGCCAGGAGCAGTTCTTC. This translates into CASSFAPGGESQEQFF. V is TRBV5-1 and J is TRBJ2-1; the match to TRBD2 covers 7 bases. Germline lookup yields CDR1 SGHRS and CDR2 YFSETQ. The CDR3 is 16 residues long. Trimming removed 2 bases from V and 10 bases from J; junction bases left unmatched: 15.

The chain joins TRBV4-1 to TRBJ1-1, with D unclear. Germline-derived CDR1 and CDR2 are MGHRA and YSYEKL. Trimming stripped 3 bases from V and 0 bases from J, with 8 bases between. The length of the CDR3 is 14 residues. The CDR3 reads CASSHYSLNTEAFF. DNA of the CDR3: TGCGCCAGCAGCCATTACAGCTTGAACACTGAAGCTTTCTTT.

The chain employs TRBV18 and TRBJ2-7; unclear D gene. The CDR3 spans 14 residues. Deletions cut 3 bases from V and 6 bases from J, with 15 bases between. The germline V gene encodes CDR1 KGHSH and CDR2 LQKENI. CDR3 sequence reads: CASSPASKRSEQYF. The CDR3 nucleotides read TGTGCCAGCTCACCGGCGAGTAAAAGAAGCGAGCAGTACTTC.

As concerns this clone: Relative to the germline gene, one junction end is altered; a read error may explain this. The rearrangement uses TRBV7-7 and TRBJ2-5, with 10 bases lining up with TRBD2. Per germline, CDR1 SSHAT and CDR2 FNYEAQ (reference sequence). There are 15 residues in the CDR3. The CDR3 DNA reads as TGTGCTAGCAGCCCAGCGGGAGGGCCTGAGGAGACCCAGTACTTC. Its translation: CASSPAGGPEETQYF.